Listed below are T cell receptor beta chains from one sample, sequenced in a study of blood T cell repertoires in COVID-19. Some clones are missing from TCRdb's copy, which holds only in-frame ones; the method was immunoSEQ multiplex PCR. The table has around 100,000 clones, around 85% seen once. The sequenced sample was peripheral blood. Every receptor here comes from a woman aged 60 to 75 with COVID-19, enrolled during active disease. Both conserved end residues are part of each CDR3. Each record gives: clone size, D gene, J gene, V gene, CDR3 DNA, CDR3 protein. The D gene is left open where the match is weak. Clone size, where shown, is once, few, many, or a class for clones that have expanded.

>NA|TRBD1|TRBJ2-7|TRBV27
TGTGCCAGCAGTTCTCAGGGGGCTGGCGAGCAGTACTTC
CASSSQGAGEQYF
>NA|NA|TRBJ2-7|TRBV18
TGTGCCAGCTCACCAGAAGGGAGCTCCTACGAGCAGTACTTC
CASSPEGSSYEQYF
>NA|TRBD1|TRBJ2-1|TRBV24-1
TGTGCCACCAGTGATTCACACGCCGGGACAGTGGACAATGAGCAGTTCTTC
CATSDSHAGTVDNEQFF
>NA|NA|TRBJ2-3|TRBV5-1
TGCGCCAGCAGCGTCCTTAGAGATACGCAGTATTTT
CASSVLRDTQYF
>NA|TRBD1|TRBJ1-1|TRBV27
TGTGCCAGCTCAGTTACGGGACAGAGTGAAGCTTTCTTT
CASSVTGQSEAFF
>NA|TRBD1|TRBJ1-2|TRBV7-8
TGTGCCAGCGGACAGGGGAACTATGGCTACACCTTC
CASGQGNYGYTF
>few|TRBD2|TRBJ2-1|TRBV5-5
TGTGCCAGCAGCTTACAACTAGCGGGTCCCGAAGACCCGTTCTTC
CASSLQLAGPEDPFF
>once|TRBD1|TRBJ2-3|TRBV7-3
TGTGCCAGCAGCCTTAACCCACAGGGGATCCCAGATACGCAGTATTTT
CASSLNPQGIPDTQYF
>NA|NA|TRBJ1-3|TRBV2
TGTGCCAGCAGGGGGGCGGGAAACACCATATATTTT
CASRGAGNTIYF
>NA|TRBD1|TRBJ1-4|TRBV28
TGTGCCAGCCTCACGGCAGGGGGCACTAATGAAAAACTGTTTTTT
CASLTAGGTNEKLFF
>NA|TRBD2|TRBJ2-5|TRBV12-5
TGTGCTAGTGGTGGTCCTAGCGGGGGGCAAGAGACCCAGTACTTC
CASGGPSGGQETQYF
>NA|NA|TRBJ1-5|TRBV19
TGTGCCAGTAGTATAGATGTGAGACAGAATAGCAATCAGCCCCAGCATTTT
CASSIDVRQNSNQPQHF
>few|NA|TRBJ1-1|TRBV18
TGTGCCAGCTCACCGATGGAGGGTAACACTGAAGCTTTCTTT
CASSPMEGNTEAFF
>NA|NA|TRBJ1-4|TRBV7-9
TGTGCCAGCAGCCCCCCCACATTAACTAATGAAAAACTGTTTTTT
CASSPPTLTNEKLFF
>NA|TRBD1|TRBJ1-2|TRBV15
TGTGCCACCAGAAAAGAGGGACAGAGCTATGGCTACACCTTC
CATRKEGQSYGYTF
>NA|TRBD2|TRBJ2-1|TRBV24-1
TGTGCCACCAGTGATTTGCAGGGCCGGGGGGGCCGGTATGAGCAGTTCTTC
CATSDLQGRGGRYEQFF
>NA|TRBD1|TRBJ2-7|TRBV7-8
TGTGCCAGCAGCCCTAGAGGGAGCCAGGGGGCCGAGCAGTACTTC
CASSPRGSQGAEQYF
>once|TRBD1|TRBJ1-2|TRBV25-1
TGTGCCAGCAGTAGGACAGGGGCCACCCTTGTCTATGGCTACACCTTC
CASSRTGATLVYGYTF
>NA|NA|TRBJ1-3|TRBV6-1
TGTGCCAGCAGTGAAGTCCCGCAGGGAAACACCATATATTTT
CASSEVPQGNTIYF
>NA|TRBD1|TRBJ1-2|TRBV9
TGTGCCAGCAGCGTCACGACGGTCGGGACAGGCCTCTTC
CASSVTTVGTGLF
>NA|NA|TRBJ2-1|TRBV2
TGTGCCAGCAGTGACCCACTTTACAATGAGCAGTTCTTC
CASSDPLYNEQFF
>NA|TRBD1|TRBJ2-1|TRBV4-2
TGTGCCAGCAGCCTCCCGGGACAGGGGTTCAATGAGCAGTTCTTC
CASSLPGQGFNEQFF
>NA|NA|TRBJ1-5|TRBV29-1
TGCAGCCCTGGAGGCTTCAATCAGCCCCAGCATTTT
CSPGGFNQPQHF
>NA|NA|TRBJ1-3|TRBV9
TGTGCCAGCAGGCGTGGCTCTGGAAACACCATATATTTT
CASRRGSGNTIYF
>NA|TRBD1|TRBJ1-2|TRBV5-1
TGCGCCAGCAGCGCGGGACAGGGGGCGTGGGGCTACACCTTC
CASSAGQGAWGYTF
>NA|TRBD2|TRBJ2-3|TRBV7-6
TGTGCCAGCAGCTTAGATGAGCTAGCGGGGGGGCCGAAAGATACGCAGTATTTT
CASSLDELAGGPKDTQYF
>NA|NA|TRBJ2-7|TRBV5-4
TGTGCCAGCAGCCTTCCCAGGGAAAACGAGCAGTACTTC
CASSLPRENEQYF
>NA|NA|TRBJ1-1|TRBV6-4
TGTGCCAGCAGTGACTCCTCGGGGGACACTGAAGCTTTCTTT
CASSDSSGDTEAFF
>NA|TRBD1|TRBJ2-3|TRBV18
TGTGCCAGCTCACCCGTTCCGGGACAGGGCACAGATACGCAGTATTTT
CASSPVPGQGTDTQYF
>few|NA|TRBJ2-7|TRBV12-3/TRBV12-4
TGTGCCAGCCGGGGAACCGATTACGAGCAGTACTTC
CASRGTDYEQYF
>NA|NA|TRBJ1-1|TRBV2
TGTGCCAGCAGTGTGGCAGGGGTAGCTTTCTTT
CASSVAGVAFF
>NA|NA|TRBJ2-5|TRBV6-5
TGTGCCAGCAGTACAGCCCCTTCCTCAAAAGAGACCCAGTACTTC
CASSTAPSSKETQYF
>NA|TRBD1|TRBJ2-2|TRBV10-3
TGTGCCATCAGTACCCGGGACAGTAAATTTGAGGAGCTGTTTTTT
CAISTRDSKFEELFF
>NA|NA|TRBJ1-1|TRBV7-3
TGTGCCAGCAGCTTAACAGGGAGGGACACTGAAGCTTTCTTT
CASSLTGRDTEAFF
>NA|TRBD1|TRBJ1-5|TRBV5-8
TGTGCCAGCAGCTTCGGGACAGGGAGTTATAATCAGCCCCAGCATTTT
CASSFGTGSYNQPQHF
>once|NA|TRBJ2-3|TRBV6-2/TRBV6-3
TGTGCCAGCAGTTACCCCCCGACTAAAAGCACAGATACGCAGTATTTT
CASSYPPTKSTDTQYF
>NA|NA|TRBJ1-1|TRBV5-1
TGCGCCAGCACCCTTTCACTTATGAACACTGAAGCTTTCTTT
CASTLSLMNTEAFF
>NA|NA|TRBJ1-3|TRBV10-3
TGTGCCATCAGTGTGCCTGGGGGGGTCGGAAACACCATATATTTT
CAISVPGGVGNTIYF
>NA|TRBD1|TRBJ1-1|TRBV14
TGTGCCAGCAGCTCAACAGGGGGCACTGAAGCTTTCTTT
CASSSTGGTEAFF
>NA|TRBD1|TRBJ1-2|TRBV5-6
TGTGCCAGCCGACTACAGGGGGCCCTAACTAACTATGGCTACACCTTC
CASRLQGALTNYGYTF
>NA|NA|TRBJ2-2|TRBV5-1
TGCGCCAGCAGCTTGACGGGCACCGGGGAGCTGTTTTTT
CASSLTGTGELFF
>NA|TRBD1|TRBJ1-1|TRBV27
TGTGCCAGGGGACAGGGGCCGGCTGAAGCTTTCTTT
CARGQGPAEAFF
>once|TRBD1|TRBJ1-5|TRBV27
TGTGCCAGCAGTCCTACCTCGACAGGGACGGATCAGCCCCAGCATTTT
CASSPTSTGTDQPQHF
>NA|TRBD1|TRBJ1-2|TRBV4-1
TGCGCCAGCAGCCAAGTATTCTTAGGGACAGGCGCTTATGGCTACACCTTC
CASSQVFLGTGAYGYTF
>NA|NA|TRBJ1-4|TRBV18
TGTGCCAGCTCACCCCGGAGTCAGCGTAATGAAAAACTGTTTTTT
CASSPRSQRNEKLFF
>NA|TRBD2|TRBJ2-1|TRBV4-2
TGTGCCAGCAGCCAAGATTGGGGACTAGCGGGGGGCGACAATGAGCAGTTCTTC
CASSQDWGLAGGDNEQFF
>NA|TRBD1|TRBJ2-7|TRBV30
TGTGCCTGGAGGGGACCGACAGGGCCTTCCTACGAGCAGTACTTC
CAWRGPTGPSYEQYF
>NA|TRBD1|TRBJ1-1|TRBV2
TGTGCCAGCCTGGGGGGGACAGGGAGGTTCGGGGACACTGAAGCTTTCTTT
CASLGGTGRFGDTEAFF
>NA|TRBD1|TRBJ1-2|TRBV7-8
TGTGCCAGCAGCCAGCTTAGCCTGGGACAGGGGGGTCTTGAGGGCCTAGGTAGTTTC
CASSQLSLGQGGLEGLGSF
>once|NA|TRBJ1-2|TRBV7-9
TGTGCCAGCAGCTTACGACAAGGAGGGGAAGGCTACACCTTC
CASSLRQGGEGYTF